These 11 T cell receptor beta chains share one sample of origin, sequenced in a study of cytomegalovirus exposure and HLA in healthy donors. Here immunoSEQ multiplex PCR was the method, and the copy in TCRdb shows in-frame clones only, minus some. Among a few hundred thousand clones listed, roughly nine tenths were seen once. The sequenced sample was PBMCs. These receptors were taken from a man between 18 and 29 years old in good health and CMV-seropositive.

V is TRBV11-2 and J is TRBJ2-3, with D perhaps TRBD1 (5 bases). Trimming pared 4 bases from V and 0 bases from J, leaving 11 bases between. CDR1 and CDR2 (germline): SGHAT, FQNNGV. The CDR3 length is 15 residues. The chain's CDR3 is CASSSRDISTDTQYF. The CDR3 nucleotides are TGTGCCAGCAGCTCCAGGGATATTAGCACAGATACGCAGTATTTT.

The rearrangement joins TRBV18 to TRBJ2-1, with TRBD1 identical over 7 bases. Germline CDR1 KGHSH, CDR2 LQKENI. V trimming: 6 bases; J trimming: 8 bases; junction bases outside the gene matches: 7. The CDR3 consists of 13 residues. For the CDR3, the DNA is TGTGCCAGCTCTCGAGACAGGGCGGATGAGCAGTTCTTC. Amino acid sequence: CASSRDRADEQFF.

CDR3 DNA sequence: TGTGCCAGCAGCAAGACAGGGCCCAAAAACATTCAGTACTTC. This gives the protein CASSKTGPKNIQYF. The chain couples TRBV5-6 to TRBJ2-4, with 7 bases fitting TRBD1. The germline V gene encodes CDR1 SGHDT and CDR2 YYEEEE. J lost 2 bases, V lost 4 bases, and 3 bases had no gene match. The CDR3 is 14 residues long.

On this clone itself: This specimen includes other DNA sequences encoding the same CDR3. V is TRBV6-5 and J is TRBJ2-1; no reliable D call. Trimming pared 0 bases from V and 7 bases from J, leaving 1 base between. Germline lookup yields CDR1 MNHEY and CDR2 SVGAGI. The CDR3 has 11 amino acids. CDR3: CASSYSNEQFF. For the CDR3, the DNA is TGTGCCAGCAGTTACTCGAATGAGCAGTTCTTC.

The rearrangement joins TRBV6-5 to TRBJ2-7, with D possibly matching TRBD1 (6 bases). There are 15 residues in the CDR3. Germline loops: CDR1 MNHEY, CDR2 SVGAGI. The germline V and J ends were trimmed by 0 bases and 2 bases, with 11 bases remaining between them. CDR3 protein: CASSYSSAGAYEQYF. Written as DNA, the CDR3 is TGTGCCAGCAGTTACTCTTCGGCAGGGGCCTACGAGCAGTACTTC.

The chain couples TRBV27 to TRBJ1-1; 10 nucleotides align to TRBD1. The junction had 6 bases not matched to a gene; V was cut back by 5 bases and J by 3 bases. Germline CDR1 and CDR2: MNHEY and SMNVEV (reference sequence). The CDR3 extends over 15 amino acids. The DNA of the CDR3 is TGTGCCAGCAGTAATACCGGGACAGGGGACACTGAAGCTTTCTTT. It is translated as CASSNTGTGDTEAFF.

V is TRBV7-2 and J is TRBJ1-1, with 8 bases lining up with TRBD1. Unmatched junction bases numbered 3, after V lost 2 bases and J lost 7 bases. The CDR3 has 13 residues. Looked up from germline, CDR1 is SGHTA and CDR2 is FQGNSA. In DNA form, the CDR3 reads TGTGCCAGCAGCTTAATGACAGGGGATGAAGCTTTCTTT. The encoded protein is CASSLMTGDEAFF. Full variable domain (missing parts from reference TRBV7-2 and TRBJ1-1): GAGVSQSPSNKVTEKGKDVELRCDPISGHTALYWYRQSLGQGLEFLIYFQGNSAPDKSGLPSDRFSAERTGGSVSTLTIQRTQQEDSAVYLCASSLMTGDEAFFGQGTRLTVV.

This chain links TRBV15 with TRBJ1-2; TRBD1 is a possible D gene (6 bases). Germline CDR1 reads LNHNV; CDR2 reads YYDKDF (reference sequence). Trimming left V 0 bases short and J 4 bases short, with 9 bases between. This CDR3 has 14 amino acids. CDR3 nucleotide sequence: TGTGCCACCAGCAGAGACAGGGGTCTCTATGGCTACACCTTC. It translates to CATSRDRGLYGYTF.

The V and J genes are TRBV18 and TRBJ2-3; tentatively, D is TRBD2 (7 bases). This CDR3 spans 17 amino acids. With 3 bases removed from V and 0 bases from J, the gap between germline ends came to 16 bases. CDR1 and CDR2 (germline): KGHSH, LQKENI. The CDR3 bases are TGTGCCAGCTCACCGGGGGCTAGCGGCTGGAGCACAGATACGCAGTATTTT. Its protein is CASSPGASGWSTDTQYF.

The CDR3 DNA sequence: TGTGCCAGCAGCCCAAACCAGGGATCGGTAGAGACCCAGTACTTC. As protein: CASSPNQGSVETQYF. This sequence joins TRBV7-3 and TRBJ2-5; D is possibly TRBD1 (5 bases). Trimming removed 5 bases from V and 4 bases from J, with 17 bases in between. The CDR3 is 15 amino acids. The germline V gene encodes CDR1 SGHTA and CDR2 FQGTGA.

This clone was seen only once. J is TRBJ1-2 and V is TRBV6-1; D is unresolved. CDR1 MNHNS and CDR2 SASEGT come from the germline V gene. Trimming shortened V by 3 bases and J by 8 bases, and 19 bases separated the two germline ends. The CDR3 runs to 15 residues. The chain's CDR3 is CASSDGRSILGGYTF. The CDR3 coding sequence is TGTGCCAGCAGTGATGGACGGAGCATATTGGGAGGCTACACCTTC.